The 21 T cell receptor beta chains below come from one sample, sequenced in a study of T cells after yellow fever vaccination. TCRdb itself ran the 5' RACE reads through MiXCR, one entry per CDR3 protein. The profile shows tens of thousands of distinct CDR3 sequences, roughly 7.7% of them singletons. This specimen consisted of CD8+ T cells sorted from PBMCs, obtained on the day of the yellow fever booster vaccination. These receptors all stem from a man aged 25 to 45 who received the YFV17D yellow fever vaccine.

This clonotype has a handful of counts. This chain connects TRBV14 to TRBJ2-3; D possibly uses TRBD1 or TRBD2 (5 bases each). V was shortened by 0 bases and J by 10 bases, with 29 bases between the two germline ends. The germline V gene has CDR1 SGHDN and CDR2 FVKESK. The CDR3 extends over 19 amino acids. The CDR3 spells CASSQEGMWGRRMGVSQYF. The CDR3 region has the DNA TGTGCCAGCAGCCAAGAGGGGATGTGGGGACGGCGAATGGGGGTATCGCAGTATTTT.

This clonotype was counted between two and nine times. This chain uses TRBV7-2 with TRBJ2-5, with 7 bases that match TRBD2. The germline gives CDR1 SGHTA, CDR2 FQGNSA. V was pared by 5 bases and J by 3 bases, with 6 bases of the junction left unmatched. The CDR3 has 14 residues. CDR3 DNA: TGTGCCAGCAGCGGGATTCTAGCGGAAGAGACCCAGTACTTC. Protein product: CASSGILAEETQYF.

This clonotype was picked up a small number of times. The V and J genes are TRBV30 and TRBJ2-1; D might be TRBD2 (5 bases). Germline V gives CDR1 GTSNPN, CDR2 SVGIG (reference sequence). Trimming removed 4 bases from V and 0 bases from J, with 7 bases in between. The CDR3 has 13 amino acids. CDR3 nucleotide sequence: TGTGCCTGGACGGGGAGCTCCTACAATGAGCAGTTCTTC. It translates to CAWTGSSYNEQFF.

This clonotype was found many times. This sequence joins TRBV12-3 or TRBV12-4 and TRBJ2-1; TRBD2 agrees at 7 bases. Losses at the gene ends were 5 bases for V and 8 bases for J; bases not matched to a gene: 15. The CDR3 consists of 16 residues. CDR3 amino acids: CASSATGTTRQDEQFF. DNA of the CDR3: TGTGCCAGCAGTGCAACCGGGACTACGAGGCAGGATGAGCAGTTCTTC.

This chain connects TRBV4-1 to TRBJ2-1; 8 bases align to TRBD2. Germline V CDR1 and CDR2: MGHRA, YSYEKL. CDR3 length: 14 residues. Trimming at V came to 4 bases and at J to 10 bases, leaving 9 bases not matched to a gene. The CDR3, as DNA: TGCGCCAGCAGCCCTACTAGCGGTTTTGGGGAGCAGTTCTTC. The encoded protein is CASSPTSGFGEQFF.

Here the CDR3 DNA reads TGCAGTGCTAGCCTTTTGGACAATGAGCAGTTCTTC. Protein product: CSASLLDNEQFF. The J gene is TRBJ2-1, the V gene TRBV20-1; D is unresolved. With 3 bases removed from V and 5 bases from J, the gap between germline ends came to 8 bases. Germline CDR1 reads DFQATT; CDR2 reads SNEGSKA (reference sequence). The CDR3 has 12 residues.

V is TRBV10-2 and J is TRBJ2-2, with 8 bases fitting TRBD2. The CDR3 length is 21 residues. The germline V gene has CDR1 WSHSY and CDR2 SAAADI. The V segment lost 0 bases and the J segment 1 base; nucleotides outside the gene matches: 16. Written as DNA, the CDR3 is TGCGCCAGCAGTGAGTCGAGCTTCGCGGGGGGCTTCGCGGAGAACACCGGGGAGCTGTTTTTT. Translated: CASSESSFAGGFAENTGELFF.

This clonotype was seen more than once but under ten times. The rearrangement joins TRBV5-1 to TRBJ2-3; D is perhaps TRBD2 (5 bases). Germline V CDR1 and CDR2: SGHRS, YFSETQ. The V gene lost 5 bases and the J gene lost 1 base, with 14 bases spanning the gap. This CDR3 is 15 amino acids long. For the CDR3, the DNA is TGCGCCAGCAGGAGGGCCAGTGGAGGCACAGATACGCAGTATTTT. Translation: CASRRASGGTDTQYF.

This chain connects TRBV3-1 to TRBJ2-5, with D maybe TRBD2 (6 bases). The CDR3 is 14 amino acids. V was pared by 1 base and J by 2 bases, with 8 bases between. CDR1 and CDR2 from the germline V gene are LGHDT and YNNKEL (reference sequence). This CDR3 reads CASSQAGGQETQYF. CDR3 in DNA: TGTGCCAGCAGCCAAGCTGGGGGGCAAGAGACCCAGTACTTC.

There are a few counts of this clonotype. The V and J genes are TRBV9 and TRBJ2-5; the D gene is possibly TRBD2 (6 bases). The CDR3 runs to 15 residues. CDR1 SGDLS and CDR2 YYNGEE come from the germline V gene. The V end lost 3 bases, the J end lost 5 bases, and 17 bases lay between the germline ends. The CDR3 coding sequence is TGTGCCAGCAGCGGAAGGTGGGAGGCGGGGGAGACCCAGTACTTC. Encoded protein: CASSGRWEAGETQYF.

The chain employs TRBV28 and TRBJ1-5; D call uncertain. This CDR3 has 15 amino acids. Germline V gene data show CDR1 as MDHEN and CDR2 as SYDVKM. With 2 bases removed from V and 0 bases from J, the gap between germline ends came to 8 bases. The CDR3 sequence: CASSLNRFSNQPQHF. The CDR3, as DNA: TGTGCCAGCAGTTTAAATAGGTTTAGCAATCAGCCCCAGCATTTT.

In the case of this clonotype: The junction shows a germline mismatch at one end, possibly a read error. The CDR3 DNA sequence: TGTGCTAGCAGCTTTTCGGGCGGTCAAGAGACCCAGTACTTC. Protein sequence: CASSFSGGQETQYF. The chain recombines TRBV7-7 with TRBJ2-5; D gene uncertain. CDR3 length: 14 residues. CDR1 is SSHAT and CDR2 is FNYEAQ in the germline V gene (reference sequence).

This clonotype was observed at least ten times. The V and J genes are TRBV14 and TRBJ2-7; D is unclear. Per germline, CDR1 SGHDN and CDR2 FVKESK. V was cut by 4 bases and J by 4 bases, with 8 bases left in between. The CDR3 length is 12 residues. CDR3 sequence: CASSPQGYEQYF. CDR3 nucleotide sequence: TGTGCCAGCAGCCCCCAAGGATACGAGCAGTACTTC.

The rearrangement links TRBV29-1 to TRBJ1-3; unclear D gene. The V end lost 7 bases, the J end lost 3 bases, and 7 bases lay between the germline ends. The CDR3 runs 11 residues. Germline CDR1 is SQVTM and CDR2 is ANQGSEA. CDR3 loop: CSALFGNTIYF. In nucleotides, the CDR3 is TGCAGCGCCCTCTTTGGAAACACCATATATTTT.

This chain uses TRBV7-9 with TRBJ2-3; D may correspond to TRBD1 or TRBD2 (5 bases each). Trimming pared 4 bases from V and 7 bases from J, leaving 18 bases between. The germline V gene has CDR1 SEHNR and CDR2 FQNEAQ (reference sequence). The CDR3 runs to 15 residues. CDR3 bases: TGTGCCAGCAGCTCACCGGGACGAGGAAAGTATACGCAGTATTTT. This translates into CASSSPGRGKYTQYF. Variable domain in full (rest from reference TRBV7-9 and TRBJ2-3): DTGVSQNPRHKITKRGQNVTFRCDPISEHNRLYWYRQTLGQGPEFLTYFQNEAQLEKSRLLSDRFSAERPKGSFSTLEIQRTEQGDSAMYLCASSSPGRGKYTQYFGPGTRLTVL.

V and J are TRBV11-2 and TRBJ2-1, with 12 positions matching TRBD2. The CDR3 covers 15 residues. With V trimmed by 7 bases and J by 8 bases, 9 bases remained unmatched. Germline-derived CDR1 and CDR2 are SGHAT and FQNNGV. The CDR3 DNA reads TGTGCCAGCATGCCTCGGACTAGCGGGACCCATGAGCAGTTCTTC. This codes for CASMPRTSGTHEQFF. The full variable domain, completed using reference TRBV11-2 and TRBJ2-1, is EAGVAQSPRYKIIEKRQSVAFWCNPISGHATLYWYQQILGQGPKLLIQFQNNGVVDDSQLPKDRFSAERLKGVDSTLKIQPAKLEDSAVYLCASMPRTSGTHEQFFGPGTRLTVL.

The CDR3 sequence: CASSQARNSGTGGMNTEAFF. In nucleotides, the CDR3 is TGTGCCAGCAGCCAGGCCAGAAACTCCGGGACAGGGGGGATGAACACTGAAGCTTTCTTT. The chain couples TRBV3-1 to TRBJ1-1; 11 nucleotides match TRBD1. This CDR3 spans 20 amino acids. CDR1 is LGHDT, CDR2 YNNKEL, per germline (reference sequence). V lost 3 bases and J lost 0; bases outside the gene matches: 15.

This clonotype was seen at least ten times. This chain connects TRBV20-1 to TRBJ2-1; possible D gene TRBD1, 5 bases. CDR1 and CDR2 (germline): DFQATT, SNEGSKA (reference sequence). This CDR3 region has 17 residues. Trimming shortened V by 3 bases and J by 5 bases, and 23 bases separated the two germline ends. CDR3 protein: CSASAQGVWSMNNEQFF. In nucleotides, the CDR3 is TGCAGTGCTAGTGCGCAGGGCGTTTGGTCGATGAACAATGAGCAGTTCTTC.

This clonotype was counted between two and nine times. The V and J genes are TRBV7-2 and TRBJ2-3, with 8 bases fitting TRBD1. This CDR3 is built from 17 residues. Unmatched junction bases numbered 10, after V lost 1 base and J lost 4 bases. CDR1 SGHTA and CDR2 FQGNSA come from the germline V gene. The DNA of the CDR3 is TGTGCCAGCAGCTTAGGATGGTCAGGGGGCGCTTCAGATACGCAGTATTTT. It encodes CASSLGWSGGASDTQYF.

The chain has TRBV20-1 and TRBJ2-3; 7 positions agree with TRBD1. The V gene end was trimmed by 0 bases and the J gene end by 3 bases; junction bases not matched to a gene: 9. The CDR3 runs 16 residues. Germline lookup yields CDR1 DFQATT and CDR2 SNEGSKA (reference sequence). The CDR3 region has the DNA TGCAGTGCTAGAGATTTGGGCAGGGGGTGGACAGATACGCAGTATTTT. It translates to CSARDLGRGWTDTQYF.

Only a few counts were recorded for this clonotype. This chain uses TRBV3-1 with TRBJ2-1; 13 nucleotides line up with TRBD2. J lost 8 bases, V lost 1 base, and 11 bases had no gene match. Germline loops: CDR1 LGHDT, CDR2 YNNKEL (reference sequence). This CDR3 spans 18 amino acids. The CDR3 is CASSQVGTSGARDYEQFF. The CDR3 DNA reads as TGTGCCAGCAGCCAAGTCGGGACTAGCGGGGCCAGGGACTATGAGCAGTTCTTC.